The 3 T cell receptor beta chains reported below all come from one sample, sequenced in a study of Graves' ophthalmopathy and Graves' hyperthyroidism. The sequenced template was RNA, covering the TCR beta CDR3 region. First-round RT-PCR relied on HTBI primers, and a second-round multiplex PCR came next. One entry per CDR3 protein, called by TCRdb with MiXCR from the multiplex PCR reads. The sample lists roughly 400,000 distinct CDR3 sequences; roughly 14% were seen once. Source material: peripheral blood. Receptors originate from a woman aged 18-35 years with stable Graves' hyperthyroidism.

The rearrangement uses TRBV2 and TRBJ2-7, with D tentatively TRBD2 (5 bases). The CDR3 length is 15 residues. Trimming removed 4 bases at V and 3 bases at J, with 16 bases between. Germline V gene lookup returns CDR1 SNHLY and CDR2 FYNNEI. The CDR3 loop is CASSVDGGLLYEQYF. The CDR3, as DNA: TGTGCCAGCAGTGTCGACGGAGGACTTCTCTACGAGCAGTACTTC.

The chain employs TRBV4-1 and TRBJ2-5; 9 bases are shared with TRBD2. Per germline, CDR1 MGHRA and CDR2 YSYEKL. The CDR3 is 16 residues long. The V segment lost 0 bases and the J segment 5 bases; nucleotides outside the gene matches: 7. The CDR3 loop reads CASSQEVAGVGETQYF. CDR3 coding DNA: TGCGCCAGCAGCCAAGAAGTAGCGGGGGTGGGGGAGACCCAGTACTTC.

This clonotype has ten or more counts. The rearrangement uses TRBV27 and TRBJ2-5; 7 nucleotides agree with TRBD1. Trimming cost V 4 bases and J 4 bases; bases outside gene matches: 12. Germline assignment: CDR1 MNHEY and CDR2 SMNVEV (reference sequence). CDR3 size: 16 residues. The CDR3 bases are TGTGCCAGCAGTTACTTCCAGACAGGGCTTTTAGAGACCCAGTACTTC. Amino acids: CASSYFQTGLLETQYF.